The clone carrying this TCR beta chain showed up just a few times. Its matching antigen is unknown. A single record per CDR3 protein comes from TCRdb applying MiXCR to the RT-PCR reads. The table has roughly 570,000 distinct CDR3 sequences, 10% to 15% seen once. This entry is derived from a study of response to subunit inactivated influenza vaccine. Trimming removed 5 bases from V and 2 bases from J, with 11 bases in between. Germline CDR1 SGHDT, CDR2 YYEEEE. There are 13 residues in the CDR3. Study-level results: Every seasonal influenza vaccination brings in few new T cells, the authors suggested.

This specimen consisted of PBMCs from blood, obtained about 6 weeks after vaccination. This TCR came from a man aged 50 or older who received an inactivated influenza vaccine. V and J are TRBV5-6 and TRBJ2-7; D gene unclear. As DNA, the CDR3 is TGTGCCAGCAGGTGGAGTGCCACCTACGAGCAGTACTTC. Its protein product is CASRWSATYEQYF.